This T cell receptor beta chain appears in the sequencing data of a study of breast tumors, draining lymph nodes, adjacent tissues. General observations from the study: Data only fit, rather than demonstrated, lymph node origin of most tumor T cells. Luminal-like breast cancer showed significantly greater tumor-nontumor repertoire similarity than basal-like breast cancer did. Tumor repertoires ranked between lymph nodes and nontumor tissue in diversity, with V and J gene preferences.

Trimming pared 4 bases from V and 3 bases from J, leaving 13 bases between. The CDR3 is 14 residues long. Germline CDR1 LGHNA, CDR2 YSLEER. TCRdb ran MiXCR on the multiplex PCR reads and lists one entry per CDR3 protein. Of around 140,000 distinct CDR3 sequences listed, 20% to 25% are singletons. Note on this clonotype: Its antigen is not known. This may come from a read error, since a much larger clone is one base off.

Breast cancer patients provided tissue from their axillary draining lymph nodes. Material for sequencing was axillary lymph node tissue. The rearrangement uses TRBV4-3 and TRBJ2-7, with D maybe TRBD2 (6 bases). This sequence was found in a female donor with breast cancer. Some clones in this sample may be carry-over from other donors' samples. CDR3 sequence (DNA): TGCGCCAGCAGCCGAGAGGAGACTAGCTACGAGCAGTACTTC. Translation gives CASSREETSYEQYF.